The rows below give T cell receptor beta chains drawn from one sample of a study of glioma-infiltrating T cells after dendritic cell vaccination. Clones were read by immunoSEQ multiplex PCR, and TCRdb kept only the in-frame ones, dropping some. The sample holds 95,000 or so clones; about 85% are singletons and the top ten take roughly 2.9%. Sequenced here: blood, sampled before dendritic cell vaccination. Receptors were obtained from a human donor with glioblastoma. Both conserved end residues are part of each CDR3. The order of the fields is CDR3 length, V gene, J gene, D gene, CDR3 protein, CDR3 DNA. A D gene is named only where the DNA matches it firmly.

16	TRBV10-3	TRBJ2-5	-	CAISRNTSAAQETQYF	TGTGCCATCAGTCGGAATACCTCTGCGGCCCAAGAGACCCAGTACTTC
15	TRBV5-5	TRBJ1-5	TRBD1	CASSATGGGNQPQHF	TGTGCCAGCAGCGCCACAGGGGGGGGCAATCAGCCCCAGCATTTT
15	TRBV25-1	TRBJ2-1	TRBD2	CASSEWTPGLAEQFF	TGTGCCAGCAGTGAATGGACGCCCGGACTAGCTGAGCAGTTCTTC
13	TRBV14	TRBJ1-4	-	CASSLILNGLIYF	TGTGCCAGCAGCCTGATCCTTAATGGACTTATATACTTT
17	TRBV5-1	TRBJ2-3	TRBD2	CASSRSTSGENTDTQYF	TGCGCCAGCAGCCGAAGCACAAGCGGGGAAAACACAGATACGCAGTATTTT
20	TRBV4-2	TRBJ2-1	TRBD2	CASSQRAGGSGGSSYNEQFF	TGTGCCAGCAGCCAGAGGGCGGGGGGTAGCGGGGGAAGCTCCTACAATGAGCAGTTCTTC
15	TRBV7-9	TRBJ1-1	-	CASSTGRRGGTEAFF	TGTGCCAGCAGCACCGGACGCCGGGGTGGCACTGAAGCTTTCTTT
14	TRBV5-1	TRBJ2-3	-	CATSLELVTDTQYF	TGCGCCACAAGTCTAGAACTGGTTACAGATACGCAGTATTTT
16	TRBV7-2	TRBJ2-3	TRBD1	CASSLGSTGGWDTQYF	TGTGCCAGCAGCTTAGGGTCGACAGGGGGCTGGGATACGCAGTATTTT
14	TRBV7-7	TRBJ2-5	TRBD2	CASSSLAGEETQYF	TGTGCTAGCAGCTCCCTAGCGGGAGAAGAGACCCAGTACTTC
12	TRBV6-5	TRBJ2-2	-	CASTLSGGELFF	TGTGCCAGCACCCTATCAGGGGGGGAGCTGTTTTTT
15	TRBV6-4	TRBJ2-1	TRBD2	CASSDSTSGGDEQFF	TGTGCCAGCAGTGACTCGACTAGCGGGGGGGATGAGCAGTTCTTC
15	TRBV6-1	TRBJ1-3	-	CASSPSIAGGNTIYF	TGTGCCAGCAGTCCCTCTATAGCGGGTGGAAACACCATATATTTT